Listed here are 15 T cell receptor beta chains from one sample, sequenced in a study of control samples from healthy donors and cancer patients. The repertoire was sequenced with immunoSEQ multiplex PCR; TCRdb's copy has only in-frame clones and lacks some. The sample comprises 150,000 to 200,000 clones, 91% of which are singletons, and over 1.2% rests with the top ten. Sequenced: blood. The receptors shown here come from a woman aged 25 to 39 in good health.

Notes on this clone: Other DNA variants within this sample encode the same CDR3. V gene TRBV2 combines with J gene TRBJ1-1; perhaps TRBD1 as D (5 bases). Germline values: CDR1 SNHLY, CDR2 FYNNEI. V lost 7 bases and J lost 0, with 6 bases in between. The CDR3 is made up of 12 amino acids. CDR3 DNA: TGTGCCAGCAACAGGATGAACACTGAAGCTTTCTTT. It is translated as CASNRMNTEAFF.

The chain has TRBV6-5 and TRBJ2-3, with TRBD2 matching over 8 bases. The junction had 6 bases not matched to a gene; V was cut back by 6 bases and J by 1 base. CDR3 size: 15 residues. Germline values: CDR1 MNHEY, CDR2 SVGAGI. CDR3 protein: CASSAGGRGTDTQYF. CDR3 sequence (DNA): TGTGCCAGCAGCGCGGGGGGCAGGGGCACAGATACGCAGTATTTT.

The CDR3 is CASSPGLAGGIETQYF. CDR3 nucleotide sequence: TGTGCCAGCAGCCCCGGACTAGCGGGGGGGATCGAGACCCAGTACTTC. The rearrangement links TRBV9 to TRBJ2-5, with TRBD2 matching 15 bases. The CDR3 is 16 amino acids. V shed 4 bases and J 5 bases; nucleotides not matched to a gene: 6. CDR1 and CDR2 (germline): SGDLS, YYNGEE.

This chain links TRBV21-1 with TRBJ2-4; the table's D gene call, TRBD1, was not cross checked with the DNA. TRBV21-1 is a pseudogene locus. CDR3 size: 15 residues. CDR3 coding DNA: TGTGCCAGCATTGCGACAGGGGAGAACAAAAACATTCAGTACTTC. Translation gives CASIATGENKNIQYF.

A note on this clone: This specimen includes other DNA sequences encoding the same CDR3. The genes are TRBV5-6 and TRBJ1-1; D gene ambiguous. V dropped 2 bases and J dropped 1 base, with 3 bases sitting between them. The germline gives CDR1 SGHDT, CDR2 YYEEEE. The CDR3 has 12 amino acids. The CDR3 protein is CASSFGNTEAFF. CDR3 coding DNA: TGTGCCAGCAGCTTTGGGAACACTGAAGCTTTCTTT.

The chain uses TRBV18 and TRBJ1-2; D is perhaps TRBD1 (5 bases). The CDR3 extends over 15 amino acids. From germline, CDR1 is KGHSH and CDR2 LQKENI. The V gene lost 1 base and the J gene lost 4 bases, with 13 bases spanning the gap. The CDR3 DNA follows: TGTGCCAGCTCACCACGGGCAGGGCAGATCTATGGCTACACCTTC. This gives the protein CASSPRAGQIYGYTF.

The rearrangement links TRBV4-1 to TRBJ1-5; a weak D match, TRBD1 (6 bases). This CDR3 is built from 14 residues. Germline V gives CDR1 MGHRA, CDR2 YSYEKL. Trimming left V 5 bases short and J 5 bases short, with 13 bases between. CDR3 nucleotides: TGCGCCAGCAGCGTCCGGGACACTGATCAGCCCCAGCATTTT. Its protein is CASSVRDTDQPQHF.

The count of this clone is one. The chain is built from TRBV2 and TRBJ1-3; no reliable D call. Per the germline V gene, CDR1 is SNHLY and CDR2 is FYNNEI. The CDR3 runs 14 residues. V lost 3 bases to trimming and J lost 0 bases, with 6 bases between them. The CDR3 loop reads CASSDILSGNTIYF. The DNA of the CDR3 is TGTGCCAGCAGTGACATCCTCTCTGGAAACACCATATATTTT.

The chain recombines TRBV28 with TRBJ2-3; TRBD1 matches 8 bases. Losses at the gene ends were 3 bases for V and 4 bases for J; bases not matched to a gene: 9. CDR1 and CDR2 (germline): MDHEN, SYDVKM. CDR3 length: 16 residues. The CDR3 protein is CASSFPWGQAADTQYF. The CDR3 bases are TGTGCCAGCAGTTTTCCTTGGGGACAGGCTGCAGATACGCAGTATTTT.

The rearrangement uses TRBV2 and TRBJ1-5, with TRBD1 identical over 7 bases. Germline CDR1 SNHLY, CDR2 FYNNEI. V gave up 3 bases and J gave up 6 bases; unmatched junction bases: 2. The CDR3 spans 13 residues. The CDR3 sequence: CASSDDRAQPQHF. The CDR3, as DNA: TGTGCCAGCAGTGACGACAGGGCTCAGCCCCAGCATTTT.

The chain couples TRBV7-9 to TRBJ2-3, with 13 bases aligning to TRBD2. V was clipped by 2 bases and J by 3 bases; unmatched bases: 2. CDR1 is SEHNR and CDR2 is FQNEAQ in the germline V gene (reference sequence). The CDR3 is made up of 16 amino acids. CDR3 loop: CASSLPLAGGTDTQYF. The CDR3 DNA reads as TGTGCCAGCAGCTTACCACTAGCGGGAGGGACAGATACGCAGTATTTT.

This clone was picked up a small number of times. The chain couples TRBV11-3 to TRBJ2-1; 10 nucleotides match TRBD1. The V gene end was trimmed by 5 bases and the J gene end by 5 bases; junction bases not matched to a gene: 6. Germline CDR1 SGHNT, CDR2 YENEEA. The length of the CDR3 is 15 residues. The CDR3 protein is CASSDGQGGNNEQFF. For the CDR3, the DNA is TGTGCCAGCAGCGACGGACAGGGGGGTAACAATGAGCAGTTCTTC.

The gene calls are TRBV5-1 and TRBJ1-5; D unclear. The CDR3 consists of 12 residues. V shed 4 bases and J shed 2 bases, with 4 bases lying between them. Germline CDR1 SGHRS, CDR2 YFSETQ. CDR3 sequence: CASSGGNQPQHF. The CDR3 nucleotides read TGCGCCAGCAGCGGGGGCAATCAGCCCCAGCATTTT.

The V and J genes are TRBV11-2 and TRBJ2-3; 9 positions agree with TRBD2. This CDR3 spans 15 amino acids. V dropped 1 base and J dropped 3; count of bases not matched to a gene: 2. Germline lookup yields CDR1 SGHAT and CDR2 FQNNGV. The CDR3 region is CASSLVAGVTDTQYF. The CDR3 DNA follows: TGTGCCAGCAGCTTAGTAGCGGGGGTTACAGATACGCAGTATTTT.

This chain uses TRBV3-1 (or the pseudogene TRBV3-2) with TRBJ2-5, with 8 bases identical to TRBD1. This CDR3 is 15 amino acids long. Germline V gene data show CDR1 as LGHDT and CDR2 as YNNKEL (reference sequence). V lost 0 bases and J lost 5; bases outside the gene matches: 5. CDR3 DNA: TGTGCCAGCAGCCAAGACAGGGGGCTGTGGGAGACCCAGTACTTC. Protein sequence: CASSQDRGLWETQYF.